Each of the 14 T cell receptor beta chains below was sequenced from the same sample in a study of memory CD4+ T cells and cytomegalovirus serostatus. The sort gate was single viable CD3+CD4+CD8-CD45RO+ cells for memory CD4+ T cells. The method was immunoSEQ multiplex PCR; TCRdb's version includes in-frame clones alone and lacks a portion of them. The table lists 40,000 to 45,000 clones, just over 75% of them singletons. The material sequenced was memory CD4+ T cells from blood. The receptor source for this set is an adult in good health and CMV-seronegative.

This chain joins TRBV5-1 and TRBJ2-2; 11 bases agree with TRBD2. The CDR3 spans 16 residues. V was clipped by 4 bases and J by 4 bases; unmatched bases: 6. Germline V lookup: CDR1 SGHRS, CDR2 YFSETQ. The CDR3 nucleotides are TGCGCCAGCAGCATTAGCGGGGGGGCCGGCACCGGGGAGCTGTTTTTT. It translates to CASSISGGAGTGELFF.

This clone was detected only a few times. The CDR3 here is CASRGQGDSPLHF. In DNA, the CDR3 is TGTGCCAGCAGGGGACAGGGGGATTCACCCCTCCACTTT. The chain joins TRBV27 to TRBJ1-6, with 11 positions matching TRBD1. V was clipped by 6 bases and J by 8 bases; unmatched bases: 0. Germline V gene sequence: CDR1 MNHEY, CDR2 SMNVEV (reference sequence). The length of the CDR3 is 13 residues.

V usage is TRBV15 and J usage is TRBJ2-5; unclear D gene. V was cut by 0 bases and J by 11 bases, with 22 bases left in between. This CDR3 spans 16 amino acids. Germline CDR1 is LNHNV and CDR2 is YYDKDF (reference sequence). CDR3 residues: CATSRDGPMTGGKQYF. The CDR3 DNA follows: TGTGCCACCAGCAGAGACGGTCCTATGACTGGCGGCAAACAGTACTTC. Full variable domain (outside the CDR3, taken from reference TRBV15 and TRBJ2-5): DAMVIQNPRYQVTQFGKPVTLSCSQTLNHNVMYWYQQKSSQAPKLLFHYYDKDFNNEADTPDNFQSRRPNTSFCFLDIRSPGLGDTAMYLCATSRDGPMTGGKQYFGPGTRLLVL.

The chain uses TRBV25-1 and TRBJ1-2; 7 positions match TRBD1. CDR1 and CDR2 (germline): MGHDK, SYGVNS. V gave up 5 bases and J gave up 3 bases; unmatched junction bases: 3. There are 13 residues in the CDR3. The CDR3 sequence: CASSSQGDYGYTF. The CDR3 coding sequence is TGTGCCAGCAGTTCGCAGGGGGACTATGGCTACACCTTC.

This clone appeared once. As DNA, the CDR3 is TGTGCCAGCAGCTTATCGGCGGGGGGACGCACAGATACGCAGTATTTT. Its protein product is CASSLSAGGRTDTQYF. The V call is TRBV7-9, the J call TRBJ2-3; 8 positions agree with TRBD2. This CDR3 spans 16 amino acids. V gave up 2 bases and J gave up 1 base; unmatched junction bases: 5. Per the germline V gene, CDR1 is SEHNR and CDR2 is FQNEAQ (reference sequence).

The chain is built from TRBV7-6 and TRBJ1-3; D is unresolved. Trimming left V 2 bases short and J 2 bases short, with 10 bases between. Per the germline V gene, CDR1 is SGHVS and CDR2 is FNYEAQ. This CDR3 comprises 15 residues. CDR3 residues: CASSLSVGPGNTIYF. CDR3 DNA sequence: TGTGCCAGCAGCTTATCGGTTGGCCCTGGAAACACCATATATTTT.

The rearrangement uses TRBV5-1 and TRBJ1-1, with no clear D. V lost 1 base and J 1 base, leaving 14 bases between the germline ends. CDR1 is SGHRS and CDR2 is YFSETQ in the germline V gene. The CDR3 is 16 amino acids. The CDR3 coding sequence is TGCGCCAGCAGCTTGCGGTCGGGTGATGGGAACACTGAAGCTTTCTTT. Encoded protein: CASSLRSGDGNTEAFF.

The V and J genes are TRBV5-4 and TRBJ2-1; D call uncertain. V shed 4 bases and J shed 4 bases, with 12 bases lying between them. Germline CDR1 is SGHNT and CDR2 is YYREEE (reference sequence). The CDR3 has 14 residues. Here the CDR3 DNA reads TGTGCCAGCAGCGTTACAATGCTATACAATGAGCAGTTCTTC. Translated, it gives CASSVTMLYNEQFF.

In DNA form, the CDR3 reads TGCGCCAGCAGGCCGGGACAATCCTACGAGCAGTACTTC. It yields the protein CASRPGQSYEQYF. The rearrangement uses TRBV5-1 and TRBJ2-7, with D tentatively TRBD1 (6 bases). V shed 5 bases and J shed 1 base, with 10 bases lying between them. The CDR3 runs 13 residues. CDR1 and CDR2 from the germline V gene are SGHRS and YFSETQ.

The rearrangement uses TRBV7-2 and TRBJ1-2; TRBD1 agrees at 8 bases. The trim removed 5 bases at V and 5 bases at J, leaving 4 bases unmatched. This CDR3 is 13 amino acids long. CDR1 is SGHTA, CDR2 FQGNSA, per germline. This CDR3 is CASSQDRVYGYTF. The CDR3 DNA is TGTGCCAGCAGCCAGGACAGGGTTTATGGCTACACCTTC.

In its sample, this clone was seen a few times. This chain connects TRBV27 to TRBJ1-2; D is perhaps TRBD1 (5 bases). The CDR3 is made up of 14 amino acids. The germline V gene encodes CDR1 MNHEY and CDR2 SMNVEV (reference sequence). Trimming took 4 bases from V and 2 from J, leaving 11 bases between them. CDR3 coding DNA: TGTGCCAGCAGTTGGGACGCCAGAAACTATGGCTACACCTTC. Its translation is CASSWDARNYGYTF.

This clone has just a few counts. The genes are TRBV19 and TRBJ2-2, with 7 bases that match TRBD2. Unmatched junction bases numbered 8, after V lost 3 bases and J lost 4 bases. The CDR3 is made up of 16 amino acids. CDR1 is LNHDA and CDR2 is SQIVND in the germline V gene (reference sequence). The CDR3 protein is CASSIYRTSATGELFF. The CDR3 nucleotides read TGTGCCAGTAGTATTTATAGGACTAGTGCCACCGGGGAGCTGTTTTTT.

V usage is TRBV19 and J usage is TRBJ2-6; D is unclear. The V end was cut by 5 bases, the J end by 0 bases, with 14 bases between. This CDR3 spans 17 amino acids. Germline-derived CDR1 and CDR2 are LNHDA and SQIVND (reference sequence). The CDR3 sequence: CASSPTASASGANVLTF. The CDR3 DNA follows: TGTGCCAGTAGTCCAACGGCGTCAGCCTCTGGGGCCAACGTCCTGACTTTC. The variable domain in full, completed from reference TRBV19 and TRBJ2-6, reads DGGITQSPKYLFRKEGQNVTLSCEQNLNHDAMYWYRQDPGQGLRLIYYSQIVNDFQKGDIAEGYSVSREKKESFPLTVTSAQKNPTAFYLCASSPTASASGANVLTFGAGSRLTVL.

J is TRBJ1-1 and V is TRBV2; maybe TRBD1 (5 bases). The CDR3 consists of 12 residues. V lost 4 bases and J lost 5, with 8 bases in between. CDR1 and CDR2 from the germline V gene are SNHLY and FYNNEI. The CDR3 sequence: CASSVRGTEAFF. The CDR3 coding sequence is TGTGCCAGCAGTGTCCGGGGGACTGAAGCTTTCTTT.